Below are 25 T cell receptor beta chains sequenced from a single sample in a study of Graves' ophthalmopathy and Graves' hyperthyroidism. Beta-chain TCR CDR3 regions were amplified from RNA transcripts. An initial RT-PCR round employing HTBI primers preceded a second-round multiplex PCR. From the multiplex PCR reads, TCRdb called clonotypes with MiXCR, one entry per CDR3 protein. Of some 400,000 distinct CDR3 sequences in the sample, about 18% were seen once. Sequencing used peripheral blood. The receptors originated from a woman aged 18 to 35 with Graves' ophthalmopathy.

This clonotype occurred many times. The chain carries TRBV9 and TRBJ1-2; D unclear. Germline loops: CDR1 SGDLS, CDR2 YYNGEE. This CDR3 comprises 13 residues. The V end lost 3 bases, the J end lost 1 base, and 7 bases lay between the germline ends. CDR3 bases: TGTGCCAGCAGCGCAGATGGTAACTATGGCTACACCTTC. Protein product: CASSADGNYGYTF.

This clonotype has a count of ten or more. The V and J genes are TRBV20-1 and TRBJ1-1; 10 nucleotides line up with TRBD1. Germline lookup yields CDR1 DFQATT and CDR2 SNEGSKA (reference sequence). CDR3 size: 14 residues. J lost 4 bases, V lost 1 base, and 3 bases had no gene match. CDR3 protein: CSARAGTGVTEAFF. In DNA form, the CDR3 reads TGCAGTGCTAGAGCCGGGACAGGGGTCACTGAAGCTTTCTTT.

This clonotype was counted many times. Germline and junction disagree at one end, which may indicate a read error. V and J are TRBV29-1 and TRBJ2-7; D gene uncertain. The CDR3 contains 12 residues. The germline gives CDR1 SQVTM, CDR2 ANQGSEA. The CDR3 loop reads CSARTAPYEQYF. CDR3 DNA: TGCAGCGCGCGGACGGCCCCCTACGAGCAATACTTC.

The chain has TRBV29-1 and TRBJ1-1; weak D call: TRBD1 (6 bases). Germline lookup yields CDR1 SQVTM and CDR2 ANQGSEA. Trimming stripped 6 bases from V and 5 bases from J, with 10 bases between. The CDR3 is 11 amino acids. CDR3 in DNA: TGCAGCGTACAGGGATGGACTGAAGCTTTCTTT. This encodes CSVQGWTEAFF.

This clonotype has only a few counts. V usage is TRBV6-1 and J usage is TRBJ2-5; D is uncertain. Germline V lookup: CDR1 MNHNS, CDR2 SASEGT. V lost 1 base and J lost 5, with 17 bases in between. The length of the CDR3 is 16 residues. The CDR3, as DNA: TGTGCCAGCAGTGAAGGACTCGTTGGGGTTTTCGAGACCCAGTACTTC. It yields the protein CASSEGLVGVFETQYF.

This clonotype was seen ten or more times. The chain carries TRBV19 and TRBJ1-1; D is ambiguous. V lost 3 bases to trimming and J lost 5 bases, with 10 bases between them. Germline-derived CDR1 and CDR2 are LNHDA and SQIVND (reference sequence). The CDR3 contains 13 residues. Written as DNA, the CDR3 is TGTGCCAGTAGTATGGTGGCAGTTACTGAAGCTTTCTTT. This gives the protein CASSMVAVTEAFF.

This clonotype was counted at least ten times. The CDR3 region has the DNA TGTGCCAGTATCGCTTATGGGGGACACCGCGACTCGAACACTGAAGCTTTCTTT. It encodes CASIAYGGHRDSNTEAFF. J is TRBJ1-1 and V is TRBV19; maybe TRBD1 (6 bases). The CDR3 extends over 18 amino acids. From germline, CDR1 is LNHDA and CDR2 SQIVND (reference sequence). Trimming removed 7 bases from V and 1 base from J, with 25 bases in between.

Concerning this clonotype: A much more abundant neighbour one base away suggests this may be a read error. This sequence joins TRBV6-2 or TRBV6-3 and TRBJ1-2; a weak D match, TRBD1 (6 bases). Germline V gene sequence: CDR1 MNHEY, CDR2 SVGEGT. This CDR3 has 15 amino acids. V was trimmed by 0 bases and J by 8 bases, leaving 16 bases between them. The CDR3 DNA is TGTGCCAGCAGTTACTCGAGCGGACAGTTGGGCGGCTACACCTTC. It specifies CASSYSSGQLGGYTF.

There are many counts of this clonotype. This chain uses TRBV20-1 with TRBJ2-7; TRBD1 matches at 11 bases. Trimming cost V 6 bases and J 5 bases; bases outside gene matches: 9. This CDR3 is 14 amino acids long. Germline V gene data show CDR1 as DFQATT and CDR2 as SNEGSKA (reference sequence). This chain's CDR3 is CSALDRGRRNEQYF. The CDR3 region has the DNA TGCAGTGCCCTGGACAGGGGGCGACGGAACGAGCAGTACTTC.

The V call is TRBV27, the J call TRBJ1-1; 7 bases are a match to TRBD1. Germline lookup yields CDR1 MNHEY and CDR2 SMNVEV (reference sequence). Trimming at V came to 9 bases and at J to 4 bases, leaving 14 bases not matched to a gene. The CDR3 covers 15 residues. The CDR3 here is CASSPRDSHGTEAFF. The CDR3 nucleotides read TGTGCCAGTTCTCCCAGGGACAGCCATGGCACTGAAGCTTTCTTT.

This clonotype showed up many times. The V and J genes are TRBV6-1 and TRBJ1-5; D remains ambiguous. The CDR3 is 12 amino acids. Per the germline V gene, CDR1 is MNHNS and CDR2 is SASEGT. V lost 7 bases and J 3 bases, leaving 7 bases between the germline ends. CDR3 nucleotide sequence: TGTGCCAGCAATCTATACAATCAGCCCCAGCATTTT. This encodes CASNLYNQPQHF.

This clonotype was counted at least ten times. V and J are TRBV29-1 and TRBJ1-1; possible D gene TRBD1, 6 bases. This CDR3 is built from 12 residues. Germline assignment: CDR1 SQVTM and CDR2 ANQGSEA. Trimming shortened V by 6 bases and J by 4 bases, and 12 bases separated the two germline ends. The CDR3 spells CSVAKTGTEAFF. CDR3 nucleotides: TGCAGCGTCGCTAAGACAGGCACTGAAGCTTTCTTT.

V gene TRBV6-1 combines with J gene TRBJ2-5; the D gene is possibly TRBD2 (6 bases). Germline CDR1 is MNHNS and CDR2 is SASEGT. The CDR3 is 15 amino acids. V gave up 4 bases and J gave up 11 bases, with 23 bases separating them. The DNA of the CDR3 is TGTGCCAGCAGTGGTTCGGGACTCCTAATTGGTGAGCAGTACTTC. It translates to CASSGSGLLIGEQYF.

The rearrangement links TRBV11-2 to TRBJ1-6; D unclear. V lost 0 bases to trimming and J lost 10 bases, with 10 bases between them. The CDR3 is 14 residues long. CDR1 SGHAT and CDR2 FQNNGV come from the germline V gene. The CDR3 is CASSLDGVGSPLHF. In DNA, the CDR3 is TGTGCCAGCAGCTTAGATGGTGTAGGGTCACCCCTCCACTTT.

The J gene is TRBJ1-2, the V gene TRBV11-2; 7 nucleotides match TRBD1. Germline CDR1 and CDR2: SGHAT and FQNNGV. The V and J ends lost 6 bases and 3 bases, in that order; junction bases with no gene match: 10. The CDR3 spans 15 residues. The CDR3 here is CASRHANRGHYGYTF. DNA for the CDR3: TGTGCCAGCAGACATGCTAACAGGGGACACTATGGCTACACCTTC.

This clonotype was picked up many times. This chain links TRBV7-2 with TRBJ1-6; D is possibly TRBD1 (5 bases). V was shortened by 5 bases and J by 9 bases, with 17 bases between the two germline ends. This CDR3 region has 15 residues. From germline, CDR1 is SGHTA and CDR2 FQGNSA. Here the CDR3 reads CASSPMGGDPSPLHF. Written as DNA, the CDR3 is TGTGCCAGCAGCCCTATGGGGGGGGATCCTTCACCCCTCCACTTT.

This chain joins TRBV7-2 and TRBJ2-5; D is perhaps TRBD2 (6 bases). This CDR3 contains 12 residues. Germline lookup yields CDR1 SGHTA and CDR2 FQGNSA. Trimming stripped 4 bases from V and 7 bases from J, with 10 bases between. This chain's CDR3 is CASSSYGGTQYF. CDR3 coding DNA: TGTGCCAGCAGCTCCTACGGGGGGACCCAGTACTTC.

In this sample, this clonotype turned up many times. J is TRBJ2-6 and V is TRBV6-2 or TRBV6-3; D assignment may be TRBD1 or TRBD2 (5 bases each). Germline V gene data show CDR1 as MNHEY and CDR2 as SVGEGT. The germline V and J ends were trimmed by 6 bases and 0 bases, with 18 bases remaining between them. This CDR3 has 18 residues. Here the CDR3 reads CASSRTPGLRSGANVLTF. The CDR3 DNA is TGTGCCAGCAGCCGGACACCTGGACTCCGCTCTGGGGCCAACGTCCTGACTTTC.

The CDR3 sequence: CASSIDTIGGGYTF. CDR3 coding DNA: TGTGCCAGTAGTATCGATACCATCGGCGGCGGCTACACCTTC. V and J are TRBV19 and TRBJ1-2; D ambiguous. Trimming took off 3 bases at V and 8 bases at J, with 16 bases between the two ends. The CDR3 contains 14 residues. Germline CDR1 and CDR2: LNHDA and SQIVND (reference sequence).

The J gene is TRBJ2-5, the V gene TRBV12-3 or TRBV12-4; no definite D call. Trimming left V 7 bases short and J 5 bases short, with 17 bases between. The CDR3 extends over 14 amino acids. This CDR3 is CASTPELVQETQYF. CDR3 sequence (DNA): TGTGCCAGCACTCCTGAGTTGGTCCAGGAGACCCAGTACTTC.

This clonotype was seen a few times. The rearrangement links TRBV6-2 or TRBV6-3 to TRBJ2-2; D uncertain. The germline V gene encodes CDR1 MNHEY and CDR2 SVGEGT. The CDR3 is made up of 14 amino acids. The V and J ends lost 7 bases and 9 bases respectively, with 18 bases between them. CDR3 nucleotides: TGTGCCAGCATGAGGCCAGTCTCAATCCGGGAGCTGTTTTTT. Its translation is CASMRPVSIRELFF.

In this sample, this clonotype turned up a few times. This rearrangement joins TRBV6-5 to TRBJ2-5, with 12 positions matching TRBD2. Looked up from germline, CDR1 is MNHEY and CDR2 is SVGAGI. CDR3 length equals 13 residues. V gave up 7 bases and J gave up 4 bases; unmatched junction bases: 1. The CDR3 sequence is CASILAGGETQYF. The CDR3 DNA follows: TGTGCCAGCATACTAGCGGGGGGAGAGACCCAGTACTTC.

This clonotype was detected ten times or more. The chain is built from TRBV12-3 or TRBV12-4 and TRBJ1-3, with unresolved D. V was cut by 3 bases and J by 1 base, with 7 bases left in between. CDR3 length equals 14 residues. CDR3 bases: TGTGCCAGCAGTTTCGAAGGGTCTGGAAACACCATATATTTT. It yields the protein CASSFEGSGNTIYF.

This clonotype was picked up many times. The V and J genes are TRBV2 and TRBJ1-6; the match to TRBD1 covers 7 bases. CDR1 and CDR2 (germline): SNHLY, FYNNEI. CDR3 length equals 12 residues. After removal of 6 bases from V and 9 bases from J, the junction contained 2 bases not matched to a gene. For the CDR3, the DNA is TGTGCCAGCAGACAGGGGCTTTCACCCCTCCACTTT. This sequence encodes CASRQGLSPLHF.

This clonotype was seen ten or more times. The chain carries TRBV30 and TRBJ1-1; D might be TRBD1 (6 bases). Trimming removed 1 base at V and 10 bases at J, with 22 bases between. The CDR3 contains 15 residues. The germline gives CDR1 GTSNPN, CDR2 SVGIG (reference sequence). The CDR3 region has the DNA TGTGCCTGGAGTGGAAGTAGGGGGGGCGCAATGGTAGCTTTCTTT. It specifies CAWSGSRGGAMVAFF.